Following are 27 T cell receptor beta chains from one sample sequenced in a study of sequential checkpoint blockade in melanoma. Libraries were prepared by immunoSEQ multiplex PCR; TCRdb keeps only in-frame clonotypes and omits some of them. The sample yields thousands of clones, roughly 90% seen once. Treatment of the sample: randomized to nivolumab then ipilimumab (arm A) or the reverse (arm B). Material: CD8+ T cells sorted from blood (inferred from file names), obtained from a patient given nivolumab and ipilimumab in sequence. All receptors come from a human donor with melanoma.

This rearrangement joins TRBV27 to TRBJ2-7; tentative D call: TRBD2 (7 bases). The V gene lost 6 bases and the J gene lost 7 bases, with 22 bases spanning the gap. This CDR3 comprises 15 residues. Germline CDR1 reads MNHEY; CDR2 reads SMNVEV (reference sequence). The CDR3 DNA reads TGTGCCAGCAGCTGGGACGGGGGGCGGTTGGGAGAGCAGTACTTC. Protein product: CASSWDGGRLGEQYF.

The rearrangement uses TRBV6-6 and TRBJ2-3, with D perhaps TRBD1 (7 bases). Trimming stripped 7 bases from V and 4 bases from J, with 18 bases between. The CDR3 length is 15 residues. CDR1 is MNHNY and CDR2 is SVGAGI in the germline V gene (reference sequence). CDR3 in amino acids: CASNERGTVPDTQYF. The CDR3 region has the DNA TGTGCCAGCAATGAACGGGGGACAGTACCAGATACGCAGTATTTT.

V gene TRBV30 combines with J gene TRBJ1-2; the match to TRBD1 covers 11 bases. After removal of 0 bases from V and 5 bases from J, the junction contained 5 bases not matched to a gene. Germline lookup yields CDR1 GTSNPN and CDR2 SVGIG (reference sequence). This CDR3 is 15 amino acids long. The CDR3 sequence: CAWSVPGQGVYGYTF. CDR3 DNA sequence: TGTGCCTGGAGTGTCCCGGGACAGGGGGTTTATGGCTACACCTTC. The entire variable domain, with the rest obtained from reference TRBV30 and TRBJ1-2, is as follows: SQTIHQWPATLVQPVGSPLSLECTVEGTSNPNLYWYRQAAGRGLQLLFYSVGIGQISSEVPQNLSASRPQDRQFILSSKKLLLSDSGFYLCAWSVPGQGVYGYTFGSGTRLTVV.

The J gene is TRBJ2-7, the V gene TRBV5-4; tentatively, D is TRBD1 (5 bases). Trimming stripped 0 bases from V and 0 bases from J, with 7 bases between. The germline gives CDR1 SGHNT, CDR2 YYREEE (reference sequence). The CDR3 spans 14 residues. CDR3 in DNA: TGTGCCAGCAGCTTGGGACAGACCTCCTACGAGCAGTACTTC. It codes for CASSLGQTSYEQYF.

J is TRBJ1-2 and V is TRBV2, with 8 bases identical to TRBD1. The J segment lost 8 bases and the V segment lost 6 bases, leaving 8 bases of the junction unmatched. Germline CDR1 and CDR2: SNHLY and FYNNEI. The CDR3 has 13 residues. CDR3 sequence (DNA): TGTGCCAGCAGGTCTTGGACAGGGCACGGCTACACCTTC. Translation gives CASRSWTGHGYTF. Based on the CDR3 plus reference TRBV2 and TRBJ1-2, the full variable domain is EPEVTQTPSHQVTQMGQEVILRCVPISNHLYFYWYRQILGQKVEFLVSFYNNEISEKSEIFDDQFSVERPDGSNFTLKIRSTKLEDSAMYFCASRSWTGHGYTFGSGTRLTVV.

This clone was found once. The rearrangement uses TRBV29-1 and TRBJ2-7; 11 bases map to TRBD2. With V trimmed by 6 bases and J by 6 bases, 4 bases remained unmatched. CDR1 and CDR2 (germline): SQVTM, ANQGSEA. This CDR3 spans 12 amino acids. Here the CDR3 DNA reads TGCAGCGTCTTAGCGGGAGGGGGCGAGCAGTACGTC. Protein product: CSVLAGGGEQYV.

V and J are TRBV19 and TRBJ1-2; D is uncertain. The germline gives CDR1 LNHDA, CDR2 SQIVND (reference sequence). The CDR3 consists of 12 residues. The V and J ends lost 1 base and 7 bases respectively, with 7 bases between them. In DNA form, the CDR3 reads TGTGCCAGTAGTATAGGTGGGAGTGGCTACACCTTC. It codes for CASSIGGSGYTF.

The V call is TRBV13, the J call TRBJ2-1; TRBD2 matches at 9 bases. The junction had 4 bases not matched to a gene; V was cut back by 5 bases and J by 2 bases. From germline, CDR1 is PRHDT and CDR2 FYEKMQ (reference sequence). The CDR3 consists of 15 residues. CDR3 amino acids: CASSPIAGAYNEQFF. The CDR3 bases are TGTGCCAGCAGCCCAATAGCGGGAGCCTACAATGAGCAGTTCTTC.

The chain links TRBV27 to TRBJ1-5; 10 bases line up with TRBD1. There are 16 residues in the CDR3. CDR1 MNHEY and CDR2 SMNVEV come from the germline V gene (reference sequence). V trimming: 4 bases; J trimming: 0 bases; junction bases outside the gene matches: 3. In nucleotides, the CDR3 is TGTGCCAGCAGTTCGGGACAGGGGATTAGCAATCAGCCCCAGCATTTT. Translation gives CASSSGQGISNQPQHF.

The CDR3 reads CASSSRAGGRGTEAFF. The CDR3 nucleotides read TGTGCCAGTAGTTCCCGAGCTGGGGGCCGGGGCACTGAAGCTTTCTTT. This sequence joins TRBV19 and TRBJ1-1; D might be TRBD1 (6 bases). Trimming took 5 bases from V and 4 from J, leaving 20 bases between them. This CDR3 comprises 16 residues. Germline V CDR1 and CDR2: LNHDA, SQIVND (reference sequence).

This clone was counted a single time. The rearrangement uses TRBV19 and TRBJ1-2; 8 nucleotides match TRBD1. Germline CDR1 is LNHDA and CDR2 is SQIVND (reference sequence). V shed 3 bases and J 3 bases; nucleotides not matched to a gene: 3. The CDR3 runs 14 residues. This CDR3 reads CASSIQGAYYGYTF. The CDR3 region has the DNA TGTGCCAGTAGTATTCAGGGGGCCTACTATGGCTACACCTTC.

This sequence joins TRBV6-1 and TRBJ1-2, with TRBD1 matching 7 bases. Losses at the gene ends were 4 bases for V and 4 bases for J; bases not matched to a gene: 9. The CDR3 contains 15 residues. Per the germline V gene, CDR1 is MNHNS and CDR2 is SASEGT. CDR3 DNA: TGTGCCAGCAGTGTCGGGAGGGCAGGGGGCTATGGCTACACCTTC. Translated, it gives CASSVGRAGGYGYTF.

Only one count was recorded for this clone. This chain connects TRBV13 to TRBJ2-7, with 14 nucleotides matching TRBD2. CDR1 is PRHDT and CDR2 is FYEKMQ in the germline V gene (reference sequence). CDR3 length equals 18 residues. V lost 5 bases and J lost 7; bases outside the gene matches: 16. The CDR3 loop reads CASSMGLAGAGSFSEQYF. The CDR3 nucleotides read TGTGCCAGCAGCATGGGACTAGCGGGGGCCGGTTCCTTTTCGGAGCAGTACTTC.

This sequence joins TRBV6-5 and TRBJ1-1; the D gene is possibly TRBD1 (5 bases). The ends were cut back, 2 bases at V and 6 bases at J, with 13 bases in the middle. CDR1 and CDR2 from the germline V gene are MNHEY and SVGAGI. The CDR3 consists of 14 residues. In DNA, the CDR3 is TGTGCCAGCAGTTACGGGCAGGGTCTCCCTGAAGCTTTCTTT. This translates into CASSYGQGLPEAFF.

The chain recombines TRBV9 with TRBJ1-1, with D perhaps TRBD1 (5 bases). This CDR3 spans 15 amino acids. Germline values: CDR1 SGDLS, CDR2 YYNGEE. V lost 2 bases, J lost 1 base, and 12 bases lay in between. The CDR3 spells CASSVSGHQNTEAFF. The CDR3 DNA reads as TGTGCCAGCAGCGTCTCTGGACACCAGAACACTGAAGCTTTCTTT. Full variable domain (remainder filled in from reference TRBV9 and TRBJ1-1): DSGVTQTPKHLITATGQRVTLRCSPRSGDLSVYWYQQSLDQGLQFLIQYYNGEERAKGNILERFSAQQFPDLHSELNLSSLELGDSALYFCASSVSGHQNTEAFFGQGTRLTVV.

V usage is TRBV27 and J usage is TRBJ1-1; D possibly corresponds to TRBD1 (5 bases). The V end lost 2 bases, the J end lost 5 bases, and 9 bases lay between the germline ends. Germline values: CDR1 MNHEY, CDR2 SMNVEV (reference sequence). The CDR3 length is 13 residues. This CDR3 reads CASSLIGGTEAFF. DNA for the CDR3: TGTGCCAGCAGTTTAATCGGGGGGACTGAAGCTTTCTTT.

The gene calls are TRBV7-9 and TRBJ1-2; D unresolved. V was shortened by 1 base and J by 5 bases, with 8 bases between the two germline ends. The CDR3 length is 13 residues. Germline CDR1 reads SEHNR; CDR2 reads FQNEAQ (reference sequence). CDR3 sequence (DNA): TGTGCCAGCAGCTTAGGAGAAGTATATGGCTACACCTTC. Amino acids: CASSLGEVYGYTF.

V is TRBV5-4 and J is TRBJ2-7, with D perhaps matching TRBD1 (5 bases). The V end lost 1 base, the J end lost 2 bases, and 7 bases lay between the germline ends. The CDR3 covers 13 residues. CDR1 and CDR2 from the germline V gene are SGHNT and YYREEE (reference sequence). The CDR3 coding sequence is TGTGCCAGCAGCTTGACGACAGCCTACGAGCAGTACTTC. It translates to CASSLTTAYEQYF.

The chain links TRBV5-6 to TRBJ2-7; D is unresolved. There are 15 residues in the CDR3. The V end was cut by 0 bases, the J end by 2 bases, with 12 bases between. CDR1 SGHDT and CDR2 YYEEEE come from the germline V gene. The CDR3 is CASSLVAKKAYEQYF. The CDR3 DNA reads TGTGCCAGCAGCTTGGTGGCCAAGAAAGCCTACGAGCAGTACTTC.

The V call is TRBV6-6, the J call TRBJ1-5; D possibly corresponds to TRBD1 (6 bases). The length of the CDR3 is 16 residues. Germline V gene sequence: CDR1 MNHNY, CDR2 SVGAGI (reference sequence). Trimming pared 0 bases from V and 5 bases from J, leaving 14 bases between. The CDR3 loop reads CASSYSTGGPDQPQHF. CDR3 coding DNA: TGTGCCAGCAGTTACTCGACGGGGGGCCCCGATCAGCCCCAGCATTTT.

The chain is built from TRBV5-1 and TRBJ2-7; 7 nucleotides align to TRBD1. Germline V gene lookup returns CDR1 SGHRS and CDR2 YFSETQ. The CDR3 covers 13 residues. Germline trimming cut 5 bases from V and 0 bases from J; bases unmatched to any gene: 2. CDR3 loop: CASRGDSSYEQYF. The CDR3 DNA reads as TGCGCCAGCAGGGGGGACAGCTCCTACGAGCAGTACTTC.

The chain employs TRBV5-6 and TRBJ1-4; unclear D gene. The CDR3 is 13 residues long. V was clipped by 3 bases and J by 4 bases, with 7 bases between them. Per germline, CDR1 SGHDT and CDR2 YYEEEE. The CDR3: CASSSNFNEKLFF. CDR3 sequence (DNA): TGTGCCAGCAGCTCCAACTTTAATGAAAAACTGTTTTTT.

The V gene is TRBV9, the J gene TRBJ2-7; the D gene is possibly TRBD1 (7 bases). The CDR3 runs to 13 residues. Looked up from germline, CDR1 is SGDLS and CDR2 is YYNGEE. Between the trimmed V and J ends, which lost 3 bases and 2 bases, there was a span of 9 bases. This CDR3 is CASSAGGTYEQYF. The CDR3 DNA reads TGTGCCAGCAGCGCAGGGGGGACCTACGAGCAGTACTTC.

The J gene is TRBJ2-7, the V gene TRBV6-6; D is perhaps TRBD2 (5 bases). Per the germline V gene, CDR1 is MNHNY and CDR2 is SVGAGI (reference sequence). The CDR3 has 14 residues. Trimming left V 5 bases short and J 1 base short, with 12 bases between. The CDR3 is CASSRLSGSYEQYV. The CDR3 bases are TGTGCCAGCAGTCGTCTATCGGGGTCCTACGAGCAGTACGTC.

The chain employs TRBV27 and TRBJ2-7; TRBD1 matches at 10 bases. After removal of 6 bases from V and 3 bases from J, the junction contained 5 bases not matched to a gene. The germline CDR1 and CDR2 sequences are MNHEY and SMNVEV (reference sequence). This CDR3 is built from 14 residues. The CDR3 reads CASSPGTGDYEQYF. CDR3 DNA sequence: TGTGCCAGCAGCCCAGGGACAGGGGACTACGAGCAGTACTTC.

V usage is TRBV4-1 and J usage is TRBJ1-1; TRBD1 might be the D (5 bases). Germline loops: CDR1 MGHRA, CDR2 YSYEKL. This CDR3 spans 14 amino acids. The V and J ends lost 8 bases and 0 bases respectively, with 13 bases between them. This chain's CDR3 is CASAAGQLNTEAFF. The CDR3 DNA is TGCGCCAGCGCCGCAGGACAACTGAACACTGAAGCTTTCTTT.

The chain employs TRBV15 and TRBJ1-3; TRBD1 might be the D (5 bases). The germline gives CDR1 LNHNV, CDR2 YYDKDF (reference sequence). V was cut by 8 bases and J by 1 base, with 15 bases left in between. The CDR3 runs 15 residues. The CDR3 here is CATALQRGSGNTIYF. The CDR3 DNA sequence: TGTGCCACCGCGCTTCAACGGGGGTCTGGAAACACCATATATTTT.